The 9 T cell receptor beta chains below come from one sample, sequenced in a study of T cell responses to AZD1222 COVID-19 vaccine. Profiled with immunoSEQ multiplex PCR; TCRdb holds only in-frame clones, not every one. The sample has roughly 98,000 clones, around 85% seen once. The input for sequencing was peripheral blood, taken 28 days after the second AZD1222 dose. The receptors shown here come from an adult who received the AZD1222 COVID-19 vaccine.

The rearrangement joins TRBV2 to TRBJ2-5; the D gene could be TRBD1 or TRBD2 (5 bases each). Germline V gives CDR1 SNHLY, CDR2 FYNNEI. V was shortened by 5 bases and J by 5 bases, with 15 bases between the two germline ends. The CDR3 has 14 residues. CDR3 nucleotide sequence: TGTGCCAGCAGTCTTCCGGGGCCAGGGGAGACCCAGTACTTC. Translating gives CASSLPGPGETQYF.

In regard to this clone: The junction does not match germline at one end; this may be a read error. The rearrangement joins TRBV2 to TRBJ2-4; TRBD2 agrees at 12 bases. Germline CDR1 SNHLY, CDR2 FYNNEI. CDR3 length: 13 residues. CDR3: CASSDGLAGLCNF. CDR3 sequence (DNA): TGTGCCAGCAGTGACGGACTAGCGGGACTATGTAACTTC.

The rearrangement uses TRBV7-8 and TRBJ2-7, with D hard to call. The CDR3 is 14 amino acids. CDR1 and CDR2 (germline): SGHVS, FQNEAQ. Trimming took off 4 bases at V and 2 bases at J, with 12 bases between the two ends. CDR3 DNA sequence: TGTGCCAGCAGCTGGCAGCAGACCACCTACGAGCAGTACTTC. Encoded protein: CASSWQQTTYEQYF.

This clone was observed a few times. The rearrangement links TRBV11-3 to TRBJ2-7; no firm D call. Germline V lookup: CDR1 SGHNT, CDR2 YENEEA. Trimming left V 4 bases short and J 3 bases short, with 19 bases between. The CDR3 length is 16 residues. The DNA for the CDR3 is TGTGCCAGCAGCTCGGACGGCCTCAGATTGATCTACGAGCAGTACTTC. Protein: CASSSDGLRLIYEQYF. Full variable domain (rest looked up from reference TRBV11-3 and TRBJ2-7): EAGVVQSPRYKIIEKKQPVAFWCNPISGHNTLYWYLQNLGQGPELLIRYENEEAVDDSQLPKDRFSAERLKGVDSTLKIQPAELGDSAVYLCASSSDGLRLIYEQYFGPGTRLTVT.

The chain recombines TRBV2 with TRBJ1-2, with D unresolved. The CDR3 spans 15 residues. Trimming stripped 5 bases from V and 1 base from J, with 14 bases between. Germline-derived CDR1 and CDR2 are SNHLY and FYNNEI. CDR3 coding DNA: TGTGCCAGCAGTCCCCGACTCGGGATTAACTATGGCTACACCTTC. It specifies CASSPRLGINYGYTF.

The chain carries TRBV7-9 and TRBJ1-6, with 10 bases that match TRBD1. The CDR3 is made up of 16 amino acids. V dropped 2 bases and J dropped 10; count of bases not matched to a gene: 8. CDR1 and CDR2 (germline): SEHNR, FQNEAQ (reference sequence). The CDR3 DNA follows: TGTGCCAGCAGCTTACAACCGGGACAGGGGTTCTCACCCCTCCACTTT. Translating gives CASSLQPGQGFSPLHF.

CDR3 coding DNA: TGTGCCAGCAGCTTGGAATTAGGGGGCTCTGGAAACACCATATATTTT. This codes for CASSLELGGSGNTIYF. The rearrangement links TRBV5-4 to TRBJ1-3; possible D gene TRBD1, 6 bases. V lost 0 bases and J 0 bases, leaving 10 bases between the germline ends. CDR3 size: 16 residues. Germline loops: CDR1 SGHNT, CDR2 YYREEE (reference sequence).

This clone was found a few times. V and J are TRBV5-4 and TRBJ1-1, with a possible D match to TRBD1 (5 bases). The V and J ends lost 4 bases and 0 bases respectively, with 13 bases between them. Germline values: CDR1 SGHNT, CDR2 YYREEE (reference sequence). The CDR3 contains 15 residues. The CDR3 reads CASSPGLALNTEAFF. CDR3 coding DNA: TGTGCCAGCAGCCCGGGACTCGCCCTGAACACTGAAGCTTTCTTT.

This CDR3 is CASSQDWARGYTF. The CDR3 region has the DNA TGTGCCAGCAGCCAAGACTGGGCGAGGGGCTACACCTTC. V gene TRBV14 combines with J gene TRBJ1-2; D unclear. V was shortened by 0 bases and J by 8 bases, with 10 bases between the two germline ends. Germline V gene data show CDR1 as SGHDN and CDR2 as FVKESK. This CDR3 region has 13 residues.